Listed here are 7 T cell receptor beta chains from one sample, sequenced in a study of vaccination and CD4 T cells after COVID-19. Specified treatment: roughly 10-day PBMC culture with coronavirus spike peptide pools or control peptides (ViraFEST assay). Researchers used the Oncomine TCR Beta short-read assay to sequence DNA from cultured CD4+ T cells. TCRdb re-derived calls from the PCR reads in MiXCR, one entry per CDR3 protein. Of 15,000 to 20,000 distinct CDR3 sequences in the sample, around three fifths were seen once. These receptors' antigens are unknown. Sequenced material: CD4+ T cells from blood, cultured in vitro, taken after SARS-CoV-2 vaccination. These receptors were taken from a human donor who had recovered from COVID-19.

This chain uses TRBV30 with TRBJ1-2; the match to TRBD1 covers 7 bases. The trim removed 3 bases at V and 2 bases at J, leaving 15 bases unmatched. Germline V CDR1 and CDR2: GTSNPN, SVGIG (reference sequence). The CDR3 runs 17 residues. CDR3 sequence reads: CAWSVTWLGQQNYGYTF. CDR3 in DNA: TGTGCCTGGAGCGTTACTTGGCTGGGACAGCAAAACTATGGCTACACCTTC.

The J gene is TRBJ1-6, the V gene TRBV4-1; 9 nucleotides match TRBD1. The germline V gene has CDR1 MGHRA and CDR2 YSYEKL. This CDR3 region has 13 residues. V trimming: 8 bases; J trimming: 7 bases; junction bases outside the gene matches: 3. The DNA for the CDR3 is TGCGCCAGCGGCGGACAGGGGAATTCACCCCTCCACTTT. It encodes CASGGQGNSPLHF.

The chain is built from TRBV5-8 and TRBJ1-5, with a tentative D call TRBD1 (6 bases). V lost 2 bases to trimming and J lost 9 bases, with 15 bases between them. Germline CDR1 and CDR2: SGHTS and YDEGEE. The CDR3 spans 14 residues. The CDR3 loop is CASSFEGTSRPQHF. DNA of the CDR3: TGTGCCAGCAGCTTCGAAGGGACATCGCGGCCCCAGCATTTT.

The chain employs TRBV19 and TRBJ2-7; maybe TRBD2 (5 bases). Germline V CDR1 and CDR2: LNHDA, SQIVND (reference sequence). V gave up 3 bases and J gave up 0 bases, with 12 bases separating them. The CDR3 consists of 15 residues. The chain's CDR3 is CASSIRGESSYEQYF. Written as DNA, the CDR3 is TGTGCCAGTAGTATTCGGGGAGAGAGCTCCTACGAGCAGTACTTC. Complete variable domain (other parts from reference TRBV19 and TRBJ2-7): DGGITQSPKYLFRKEGQNVTLSCEQNLNHDAMYWYRQDPGQGLRLIYYSQIVNDFQKGDIAEGYSVSREKKESFPLTVTSAQKNPTAFYLCASSIRGESSYEQYFGPGTRLTVT.

This clonotype was counted a few times. The chain employs TRBV11-2 and TRBJ1-5, with D possibly TRBD1 on 5 matching bases. Trimming left V 1 base short and J 6 bases short, with 13 bases between. This CDR3 has 15 amino acids. The germline gives CDR1 SGHAT, CDR2 FQNNGV. The DNA of the CDR3 is TGTGCCAGCAGCTTAGTTGCAGGGCAGAGTCAGCCCCAGCATTTT. Translation: CASSLVAGQSQPQHF. Looking up the rest from reference TRBV11-2 and TRBJ1-5 gives the full variable domain: EAGVAQSPRYKIIEKRQSVAFWCNPISGHATLYWYQQILGQGPKLLIQFQNNGVVDDSQLPKDRFSAERLKGVDSTLKIQPAKLEDSAVYLCASSLVAGQSQPQHFGDGTRLSIL.

In nucleotides, the CDR3 is TGCAGTGCTAGAGACCCGGGACAGCTTAACACTGAAGCTTTCTTT. Translation: CSARDPGQLNTEAFF. The chain uses TRBV20-1 and TRBJ1-1, with 7 bases fitting TRBD1. V lost 0 bases to trimming and J lost 2 bases; unmatched junction nucleotides: 6. CDR1 DFQATT and CDR2 SNEGSKA come from the germline V gene (reference sequence). The CDR3 runs 15 residues.

In its sample, this clonotype was seen a few times. The chain uses TRBV27 and TRBJ1-6; 7 bases align to TRBD1. V shed 6 bases, J shed 6 bases, and the junction held 8 bases outside the gene matches. Germline V gene lookup returns CDR1 MNHEY and CDR2 SMNVEV (reference sequence). The CDR3 has 15 residues. CDR3 sequence (DNA): TGTGCCAGCAGGACACAGGGGACGTCTAATTCACCCCTCCACTTT. Amino acid sequence: CASRTQGTSNSPLHF.